This record covers a single TCR beta chain. The data are from a study of identical twins. Using its own MiXCR run on the 5' RACE reads, TCRdb lists one record per CDR3 protein. The sample has a few hundred thousand distinct CDR3 sequences; 10% are singletons. The V gene's germline CDR1 is SGDLS and CDR2 YYNGEE. V lost 0 bases to trimming and J lost 7 bases; unmatched junction nucleotides: 13. CDR3 size: 17 residues. Material: memory T cells sorted from blood. J is TRBJ2-1 and V is TRBV9, with 7 nucleotides matching TRBD2. This TCR came from a middle-aged man in good health. Written as DNA, the CDR3 is TGTGCCAGCAGCGTAGAGGGAGAGGGAGGGCCTGGGAATGAGCAGTTCTTC. Protein sequence: CASSVEGEGGPGNEQFF.